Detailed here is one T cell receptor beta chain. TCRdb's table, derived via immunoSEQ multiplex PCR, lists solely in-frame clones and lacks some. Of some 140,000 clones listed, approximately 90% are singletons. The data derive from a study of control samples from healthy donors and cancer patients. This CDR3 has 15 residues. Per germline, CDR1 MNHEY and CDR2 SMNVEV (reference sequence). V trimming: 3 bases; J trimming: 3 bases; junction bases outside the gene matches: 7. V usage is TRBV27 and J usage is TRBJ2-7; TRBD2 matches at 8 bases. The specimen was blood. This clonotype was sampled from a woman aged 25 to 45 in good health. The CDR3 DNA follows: TGTGCCAGCAGTTTCCGGCTAGCGGGCCTCTACGAGCAGTACTTC. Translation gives CASSFRLAGLYEQYF.